The 12 T cell receptor beta chains below all came from one sample that was sequenced in a study of T cells in Graves' hyperthyroidism and ophthalmopathy. Researchers took RNA transcripts and amplified the TCR beta CDR3 regions from them. The HTBI primer set drove a first-round RT-PCR of the TCR CDR3. TCRdb itself ran the multiplex PCR reads through MiXCR, one entry per CDR3 protein. The table lists fewer than 350,000 distinct CDR3 sequences, approximately 19% of them singletons. The specimen was blood. The receptor source for this set is a man aged 45-65 years with Graves' ophthalmopathy.

The sample holds many counts of this clonotype. The rearrangement joins TRBV5-1 to TRBJ2-2; a weak D match, TRBD1 (5 bases). Germline V gives CDR1 SGHRS, CDR2 YFSETQ. V was shortened by 0 bases and J by 1 base, with 7 bases between the two germline ends. The CDR3 is 15 residues long. The DNA for the CDR3 is TGCGCCAGCAGCTTGGCAGGACAGAACACCGGGGAGCTGTTTTTT. It yields the protein CASSLAGQNTGELFF.

This clonotype turned up a few times. This sequence joins TRBV12-3 or TRBV12-4 and TRBJ2-1; the match to TRBD2 covers 8 bases. The CDR3 has 15 residues. J was trimmed by 5 bases and V by 2 bases; bases with no gene match: 5. CDR3 sequence reads: CASSLRSGGNNEQFF. CDR3 bases: TGTGCCAGCAGTTTAAGAAGCGGGGGAAACAATGAGCAGTTCTTC.

The genes are TRBV29-1 and TRBJ1-1; 8 bases line up with TRBD1. V dropped 4 bases and J dropped 9; count of bases not matched to a gene: 22. Germline CDR1 is SQVTM and CDR2 is ANQGSEA. The CDR3 is made up of 17 amino acids. The CDR3 loop is CSVGTTHVRTGRFQAFF. The CDR3 DNA reads as TGCAGCGTTGGTACCACCCACGTGAGGACAGGGCGTTTTCAAGCTTTCTTT.

This clonotype was seen many times. For the CDR3, the DNA is TGCAGTGCCCCCCCCGGGCAGGCCTACGAGCAGTACTTC. Protein sequence: CSAPPGQAYEQYF. V usage is TRBV20-1 and J usage is TRBJ2-7; no definite D call. Germline V CDR1 and CDR2: DFQATT, SNEGSKA (reference sequence). Trimming took 6 bases from V and 2 from J, leaving 14 bases between them. CDR3 length: 13 amino acids.

This clonotype has more than one count but fewer than ten. The chain combines TRBV19 with TRBJ1-5; D call uncertain. Trimming cost V 7 bases and J 6 bases, with 10 bases left between them. Germline V gene data show CDR1 as LNHDA and CDR2 as SQIVND (reference sequence). The CDR3 consists of 12 residues. The CDR3 spells CASKGMSQPQHF. CDR3 bases: TGTGCCAGTAAAGGGATGAGTCAGCCCCAGCATTTT.

The chain joins TRBV7-9 to TRBJ2-7, with 11 positions matching TRBD2. The germline gives CDR1 SEHNR, CDR2 FQNEAQ (reference sequence). There are 19 residues in the CDR3. Unmatched junction bases numbered 11, after V lost 1 base and J lost 0 bases. CDR3 nucleotides: TGTGCCAGCAGCTTAGAAGGCGTAGCGGGAGGGCCCAGCTCCTACGAGCAGTACTTC. It is translated as CASSLEGVAGGPSSYEQYF.

The V and J genes are TRBV9 and TRBJ1-2; 8 nucleotides align to TRBD1. V was clipped by 4 bases and J by 4 bases; unmatched bases: 12. Germline V gives CDR1 SGDLS, CDR2 YYNGEE. The CDR3 sequence is 16 residues long. CDR3 sequence reads: CASSPVDREYGYGYTF. The CDR3 coding sequence is TGTGCCAGCAGCCCCGTGGACAGGGAGTATGGCTATGGCTACACCTTC.

This clonotype was seen many times. The junction does not match germline at one end; this may be a read error. The chain is built from TRBV6-2 or TRBV6-3 and TRBJ2-3; the D is unclear. Germline assignment: CDR1 MNHEY and CDR2 SVGEGT. There are 13 residues in the CDR3. CDR3 DNA sequence: TGTGCCAGCAGTCACTCACGTCGAGATACGCAGTATTTT. As protein: CASSHSRRDTQYF.

There are a few counts of this clonotype. For the CDR3, the DNA is TGTGCCAGCAGCGAGCGGGACAGGGGGCTGGAGACCCAGTACTTC. Protein: CASSERDRGLETQYF. V and J are TRBV9 and TRBJ2-5; 12 bases are a match to TRBD1. Trimming cost V 3 bases and J 5 bases; bases outside gene matches: 5. Germline values: CDR1 SGDLS, CDR2 YYNGEE. CDR3 size: 15 residues. Combining the CDR3 with reference TRBV9 and TRBJ2-5 gives the whole variable domain DSGVTQTPKHLITATGQRVTLRCSPRSGDLSVYWYQQSLDQGLQFLIQYYNGEERAKGNILERFSAQQFPDLHSELNLSSLELGDSALYFCASSERDRGLETQYFGPGTRLLVL.

This clonotype has a count of ten or more. The rearrangement links TRBV15 to TRBJ2-1; 8 bases agree with TRBD2. CDR3 length equals 16 residues. Germline lookup yields CDR1 LNHNV and CDR2 YYDKDF (reference sequence). With 0 bases clipped from V and 6 bases from J, the junction kept 7 bases outside the gene matches. The CDR3 sequence: CATSRDSGKTGNEQFF. The CDR3 nucleotides read TGTGCCACCAGCAGAGATAGCGGGAAAACGGGCAATGAGCAGTTCTTC.

This clonotype was observed at least ten times. J is TRBJ2-1 and V is TRBV12-3 or TRBV12-4; 10 nucleotides match TRBD1. Losses at the gene ends were 3 bases for V and 7 bases for J; bases not matched to a gene: 3. The CDR3 loop spans 14 amino acids. DNA for the CDR3: TGTGCCAGCAGTTTTTGGGACAGGGGAAATGAGCAGTTCTTC. Protein sequence: CASSFWDRGNEQFF.

In its sample, this clonotype was seen many times. V and J are TRBV9 and TRBJ2-7; 10 nucleotides agree with TRBD2. Trimming took 4 bases from V and 5 from J; bases not matched to a gene: 9. Germline loops: CDR1 SGDLS, CDR2 YYNGEE. This CDR3 is 15 amino acids long. The CDR3 here is CASSIGTSVGHEQYF. The CDR3 coding sequence is TGTGCCAGCAGCATTGGGACTAGCGTAGGCCACGAGCAGTACTTC.